These 18 T cell receptor beta chains were sequenced from one sample in a study of blood T cell repertoires in COVID-19. Clones were sequenced by immunoSEQ multiplex PCR, and TCRdb holds only the in-frame ones, with some missing. Of 120,000 to 150,000 clones detected, approximately 78% appear once; the ten largest clones hold 4% to 5%. Sample: peripheral blood. The source is an elderly woman with acute or convalescent COVID-19.

The genes are TRBV29-1 and TRBJ2-1; D not certain. Trimming took 4 bases from V and 6 from J, leaving 10 bases between them. Germline V lookup: CDR1 SQVTM, CDR2 ANQGSEA. The length of the CDR3 is 12 residues. CDR3 in DNA: TGCAGCGTTGCTCTAGTGGTCAATGAGCAGTTCTTC. It specifies CSVALVVNEQFF.

The rearrangement joins TRBV4-1 to TRBJ1-2; 10 bases agree with TRBD1. Germline V CDR1 and CDR2: MGHRA, YSYEKL. The trim removed 2 bases at V and 2 bases at J, leaving 5 bases unmatched. The CDR3 loop spans 16 amino acids. The CDR3 sequence: CASSQRLGQGNYGYTF. The CDR3 DNA follows: TGCGCCAGCAGCCAACGCCTGGGACAGGGGAACTATGGCTACACCTTC.

This clone has just one count. The V call is TRBV28, the J call TRBJ1-6; 7 bases fit TRBD1. Trimming took 5 bases from V and 9 from J; bases not matched to a gene: 16. CDR3 size: 17 residues. Germline CDR1 reads MDHEN; CDR2 reads SYDVKM. The CDR3 region is CASSIRTGYVIGSPLHF. CDR3 nucleotides: TGTGCCAGCAGTATCCGGACAGGTTACGTTATAGGTTCACCCCTCCACTTT.

CDR3 nucleotides: TGTGCCACCAGCAGAGATCGATCGGGGGTCGGGCAGCCCCAGCATTTT. Protein sequence: CATSRDRSGVGQPQHF. This chain connects TRBV15 to TRBJ1-5; perhaps TRBD1 as D (5 bases). The length of the CDR3 is 16 residues. Per the germline V gene, CDR1 is LNHNV and CDR2 is YYDKDF (reference sequence). V dropped 0 bases and J dropped 7 bases, with 16 bases sitting between them.

The chain uses TRBV7-8 and TRBJ2-1; D gene unclear. The germline CDR1 and CDR2 sequences are SGHVS and FQNEAQ. The CDR3 is made up of 11 amino acids. Trimming took off 5 bases at V and 10 bases at J, with 9 bases between the two ends. CDR3 DNA: TGTGCCAGCAGCCTTTTTAGCGAGCAGTTCTTC. This gives the protein CASSLFSEQFF.

Only one count was recorded for this clone. For the CDR3, the DNA is TGTGCCAGCAGTGACACCCTAGCGGGAGAGGAGACCCAGTACTTC. This codes for CASSDTLAGEETQYF. This chain links TRBV2 with TRBJ2-5, with 10 bases lining up with TRBD2. CDR1 is SNHLY and CDR2 is FYNNEI in the germline V gene. The length of the CDR3 is 15 residues. The V and J ends lost 3 bases and 5 bases, in that order; junction bases with no gene match: 6.

This clone has only a few counts. This chain uses TRBV28 with TRBJ1-4, with 10 bases aligning to TRBD1. Germline V gene data show CDR1 as MDHEN and CDR2 as SYDVKM. This CDR3 is built from 16 residues. V shed 2 bases and J 10 bases; nucleotides not matched to a gene: 10. The CDR3 DNA reads TGTGCCAGCAGTTTACTATTAGGGACAGGGGTGAGAAAACTGTTTTTT. Translated, it gives CASSLLLGTGVRKLFF.

The chain has TRBV28 and TRBJ1-2; 8 nucleotides match TRBD1. The CDR3 spans 16 residues. In germline, CDR1 is MDHEN, CDR2 SYDVKM. J was trimmed by 8 bases and V by 6 bases; bases with no gene match: 17. The CDR3 sequence: CASRKGQGAALGGYTF. As DNA, the CDR3 is TGTGCCAGCAGGAAAGGCCAGGGGGCTGCCCTGGGGGGCTACACCTTC.

The V and J genes are TRBV7-9 and TRBJ2-3; the D gene is possibly TRBD2 (5 bases). With 0 bases removed from V and 10 bases from J, the gap between germline ends came to 11 bases. This CDR3 has 13 amino acids. The germline gives CDR1 SEHNR, CDR2 FQNEAQ (reference sequence). The CDR3 region is CASSLAGEDAQYF. In DNA form, the CDR3 reads TGTGCCAGCAGCTTAGCGGGAGAGGATGCGCAGTATTTT.

The V and J genes are TRBV27 and TRBJ2-1; TRBD2 aligns across 14 bases. CDR3 size: 20 residues. Germline values: CDR1 MNHEY, CDR2 SMNVEV (reference sequence). V was pared by 3 bases and J by 0 bases, with 10 bases of the junction left unmatched. CDR3 bases: TGTGCCAGCAGTTTCAACCGAGGACTAGCGGGGGGCCGCTCCTACAATGAGCAGTTCTTC. Protein: CASSFNRGLAGGRSYNEQFF.

The chain employs TRBV11-2 and TRBJ2-5; D is undetermined. Trimming removed 4 bases at V and 4 bases at J, with 7 bases between. CDR1 and CDR2 from the germline V gene are SGHAT and FQNNGV. The CDR3 totals 12 residues. CDR3 region: CASSYSRETQYF. CDR3 in DNA: TGTGCCAGCAGCTACTCGAGAGAGACCCAGTACTTC.

This clone has only a few counts. This chain connects TRBV28 to TRBJ1-1, with a tentative D call TRBD1 (5 bases). V lost 6 bases, J lost 3 bases, and 17 bases lay in between. Per the germline V gene, CDR1 is MDHEN and CDR2 is SYDVKM. The CDR3 has 15 amino acids. DNA for the CDR3: TGTGCCAGCAGCCCCCGTAGGGGTGGGTACACTGAAGCTTTCTTT. Its translation: CASSPRRGGYTEAFF. Full variable domain (remainder filled in from reference TRBV28 and TRBJ1-1): DVKVTQSSRYLVKRTGEKVFLECVQDMDHENMFWYRQDPGLGLRLIYFSYDVKMKEKGDIPEGYSVSREKKERFSLILESASTNQTSMYLCASSPRRGGYTEAFFGQGTRLTVV.

V gene TRBV5-1 combines with J gene TRBJ2-4; 11 bases map to TRBD1. The junction had 1 base not matched to a gene; V was cut back by 3 bases and J by 8 bases. This CDR3 is 13 amino acids long. The germline CDR1 and CDR2 sequences are SGHRS and YFSETQ. CDR3 coding DNA: TGCGCCAGCAGCTGGGGACAGGGGGACATTCAGTACTTC. Protein: CASSWGQGDIQYF.

The rearrangement uses TRBV4-1 and TRBJ2-7, with TRBD2 matching over 9 bases. The CDR3 is made up of 19 amino acids. The junction had 14 bases not matched to a gene; V was cut back by 0 bases and J by 2 bases. Per the germline V gene, CDR1 is MGHRA and CDR2 is YSYEKL. This CDR3 is CASSQDPPRSGGGAYEQYF. CDR3 in DNA: TGCGCCAGCAGCCAAGATCCGCCACGGTCTGGCGGGGGGGCCTACGAGCAGTACTTC.

The chain has TRBV28 and TRBJ2-1; TRBD1 aligns across 8 bases. Germline values: CDR1 MDHEN, CDR2 SYDVKM. The CDR3 spans 16 residues. V was pared by 2 bases and J by 2 bases, with 5 bases of the junction left unmatched. The CDR3 here is CASSLAGQGPYNEQFF. CDR3 DNA sequence: TGTGCCAGCAGTTTAGCCGGACAGGGTCCCTACAATGAGCAGTTCTTC. The full variable domain, rest sourced from reference TRBV28 and TRBJ2-1, is DVKVTQSSRYLVKRTGEKVFLECVQDMDHENMFWYRQDPGLGLRLIYFSYDVKMKEKGDIPEGYSVSREKKERFSLILESASTNQTSMYLCASSLAGQGPYNEQFFGPGTRLTVL.

The chain recombines TRBV18 with TRBJ1-1; D gene uncertain. CDR1 is KGHSH and CDR2 is LQKENI in the germline V gene. The CDR3 is made up of 15 amino acids. Trimming cost V 5 bases and J 0 bases, with 13 bases left between them. CDR3 sequence: CASSSSSSLNTEAFF. The CDR3 DNA reads TGTGCCAGCTCATCCTCTTCCAGTTTGAACACTGAAGCTTTCTTT. The complete variable domain, with remaining parts taken from reference TRBV18 and TRBJ1-1, reads NAGVMQNPRHLVRRRGQEARLRCSPMKGHSHVYWYRQLPEEGLKFMVYLQKENIIDESGMPKERFSAEFPKEGPSILRIQQVVRGDSAAYFCASSSSSSLNTEAFFGQGTRLTVV.

This clone has at least ten counts. The chain carries TRBV5-1 and TRBJ1-2; D gene ambiguous. Germline lookup yields CDR1 SGHRS and CDR2 YFSETQ. This CDR3 comprises 14 residues. V was shortened by 2 bases and J by 4 bases, with 12 bases between the two germline ends. CDR3 sequence: CASSFEGGSYGYTF. The CDR3, as DNA: TGCGCCAGCAGCTTTGAGGGTGGGAGCTATGGCTACACCTTC.

This clone was observed once. V and J are TRBV3-1 (or the pseudogene TRBV3-2) and TRBJ1-1; D uncertain. The CDR3 extends over 15 amino acids. The V end lost 4 bases, the J end lost 0 bases, and 12 bases lay between the germline ends. Germline values: CDR1 LGHDT, CDR2 YNNKEL (reference sequence). CDR3 sequence: CASSPGTFMNTEAFF. The CDR3 DNA sequence: TGTGCCAGCAGCCCGGGAACCTTCATGAACACTGAAGCTTTCTTT.